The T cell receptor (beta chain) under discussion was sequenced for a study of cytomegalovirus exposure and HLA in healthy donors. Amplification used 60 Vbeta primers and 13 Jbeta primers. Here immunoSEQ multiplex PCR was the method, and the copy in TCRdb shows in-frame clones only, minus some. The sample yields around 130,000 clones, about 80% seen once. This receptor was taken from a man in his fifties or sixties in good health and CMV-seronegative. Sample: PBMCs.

In nucleotides, the CDR3 is TGTGCCAGCTCACCAGGGGCTAGCGGGGGGAGCTCCTACAATGAGCAGTTCTTC. It encodes CASSPGASGGSSYNEQFF. This chain links TRBV18 with TRBJ2-1, with 11 bases identical to TRBD2. Germline trimming cut 2 bases from V and 0 bases from J; bases unmatched to any gene: 6. The CDR3 length is 18 residues. Germline V gene lookup returns CDR1 KGHSH and CDR2 LQKENI.